A selection of T cell receptor beta chains follows, all from one sample in a study of T cells after yellow fever vaccination. Using its own MiXCR run on the 5' RACE reads, TCRdb lists one record per CDR3 protein. This sample yields 200,000 to 250,000 distinct CDR3 sequences, of which about 7.1% are seen a single time; roughly 0.9% belongs to the top ten. The sample was CD4+ T cells sorted from PBMCs, taken 15 days after the yellow fever booster vaccination. Source of these receptors: a man aged 25 to 40 who received the YFV17D yellow fever vaccine. The CDR3 runs from the conserved cysteine through the conserved F or W. A D gene is named only where the DNA matches it firmly. Size tells how often a clone was seen (once, few, many) or the class of an expanded clone, and some rows leave it out.

V	D	J	size	CDR3	DNA
TRBV30	-	TRBJ2-3	-	CAWSVRRAGDTQYF	TGTGCCTGGAGTGTACGGAGGGCCGGAGATACGCAGTATTTT
TRBV11-2	TRBD1	TRBJ1-1	few	CASRSQGGSEAFF	TGTGCCAGCAGATCACAGGGGGGGTCTGAAGCTTTCTTT
TRBV6-5	-	TRBJ2-1	many	CASSYDSEQFF	TGTGCCAGCAGTTACGATAGTGAGCAGTTCTTC
TRBV14	-	TRBJ2-5	-	CASSSGLERTQYF	TGTGCCAGCAGCTCGGGACTGGAACGGACCCAGTACTTC
TRBV28	-	TRBJ2-2	-	CASLQGGMNTGELFF	TGTGCCAGTCTACAAGGTGGGATGAACACCGGGGAGCTGTTTTTT
TRBV4-3	-	TRBJ2-7	few	CASSQGSAYEQYF	TGCGCCAGCAGCCAAGGGAGTGCCTACGAGCAGTACTTC
TRBV20-1	TRBD2	TRBJ2-7	-	CSAIAPGTSGPYEQYF	TGCAGTGCCATTGCCCCCGGGACTAGCGGACCCTACGAGCAGTACTTC
TRBV30	TRBD2	TRBJ2-1	few	CAWRSSGRSGWLNEQFF	TGTGCCTGGCGGTCTAGCGGGAGATCGGGGTGGCTCAATGAGCAGTTCTTC
TRBV5-1	-	TRBJ2-1	many	CASSPSGTLSYNEQFF	TGCGCCAGCAGCCCATCCGGGACTCTTTCCTACAATGAGCAGTTCTTC
TRBV5-1	TRBD2	TRBJ2-3	few	CASSGVAGGGNTQYF	TGCGCCAGCAGCGGCGTAGCGGGAGGAGGGAATACGCAGTATTTT
TRBV18	-	TRBJ1-6	few	CASSPATLVGVGSPLHF	TGTGCCAGCTCACCAGCGACACTAGTGGGTGTGGGCTCACCCCTCCACTTT
TRBV4-2	-	TRBJ2-1	few	CASSPRGLMNNEQFF	TGTGCCAGCAGCCCCCGAGGGCTAATGAACAATGAGCAGTTCTTC
TRBV29-1	TRBD1	TRBJ1-2	many	CSVDSGQGASGYTF	TGCAGCGTTGACTCGGGACAGGGGGCGAGTGGCTACACCTTC
TRBV28	TRBD1	TRBJ2-3	-	CASSGQGSWTSQYF	TGTGCCAGCAGTGGACAGGGCAGTTGGACTTCGCAGTATTTT
TRBV3-1	TRBD2	TRBJ2-3	few	CASSQSGLAGTTDTQYF	TGTGCCAGCAGCCAATCTGGACTAGCGGGGACCACAGATACGCAGTATTTT
TRBV7-2	-	TRBJ2-3	few	CASRPPGTRWYF	TGTGCCAGCAGACCCCCCGGGACCCGTTGGTATTTT
TRBV5-1	TRBD2	TRBJ2-7	many	CASSLVTSGLDEQYF	TGCGCCAGCAGCTTGGTAACTAGCGGTCTCGACGAGCAGTACTTC
TRBV9	-	TRBJ2-7	many	CASSVGSVPTYEQYF	TGTGCCAGCAGCGTAGGGTCGGTTCCGACCTACGAGCAGTACTTC
TRBV20-1	-	TRBJ2-3	many	CSARVEGPDTQYF	TGCAGTGCTAGAGTGGAGGGCCCAGATACGCAGTATTTT
TRBV5-5	-	TRBJ2-4	few	CASNQQRSAKNIQYF	TGTGCCAGCAATCAGCAGCGTTCGGCCAAAAACATTCAGTACTTC
TRBV12-3/TRBV12-4	-	TRBJ1-3	many	CASSYIMGSGNTIYF	TGTGCCAGCAGCTATATAATGGGGTCTGGAAACACCATATATTTT
TRBV5-6	-	TRBJ2-1	-	CASSPMSYNEQFF	TGTGCCAGCAGCCCGATGTCCTACAATGAGCAGTTCTTC
TRBV19	TRBD2	TRBJ2-6	many	CASSIAASGISGANVLTF	TGTGCCAGTAGTATCGCCGCTAGCGGTATCTCTGGGGCCAACGTCCTGACTTTC
TRBV20-1	-	TRBJ1-1	few	CSASEGLDTEAFF	TGCAGTGCTAGTGAGGGCCTGGACACTGAAGCTTTCTTT
TRBV7-8	-	TRBJ2-2	many	CASSLRSGSGELFF	TGTGCCAGCAGCTTACGTAGCGGCTCCGGGGAGCTGTTTTTT
TRBV10-3	-	TRBJ2-7	-	CATMGGSRGEQYF	TGTGCCACCATGGGCGGATCGCGGGGCGAGCAGTACTTC
TRBV5-1	-	TRBJ1-1	many	CASSSDRRGTEAFF	TGCGCCAGCAGTTCTGACAGAAGGGGGACTGAAGCTTTCTTT
TRBV5-1	TRBD2	TRBJ2-1	few	CASSLVATSGYNEQFF	TGCGCCAGCAGCTTGGTGGCGACTAGCGGGTACAATGAGCAGTTCTTC
TRBV12-3/TRBV12-4	-	TRBJ1-2	few	CASSETGLPDGYTF	TGTGCCAGCAGTGAAACGGGGCTTCCGGATGGCTACACCTTC
TRBV4-3	-	TRBJ2-7	few	CASSQDLQGNSEQYF	TGCGCCAGCAGCCAAGACCTACAGGGAAATTCGGAGCAGTACTTC
TRBV5-1	-	TRBJ2-2	many	CASSLAGTGLNTGELFF	TGCGCCAGCAGCTTGGCCGGGACTGGGTTAAACACCGGGGAGCTGTTTTTT
TRBV20-1	-	TRBJ2-7	-	CSANPEQYF	TGCAGTGCTAACCCCGAGCAGTACTTC
TRBV10-3	-	TRBJ2-5	many	CAISESQYETQYF	TGTGCCATCAGTGAGAGCCAGTACGAGACCCAGTACTTC
TRBV12-3/TRBV12-4	-	TRBJ2-1	few	CASSFSRSSYNEQFF	TGTGCCAGCAGTTTTTCCAGAAGCTCCTACAATGAGCAGTTCTTC
TRBV5-6	-	TRBJ1-5	few	CASSTWTSREPQHF	TGTGCCAGCAGTACTTGGACGAGCAGGGAGCCCCAGCATTTT
TRBV28	-	TRBJ2-2	many	CASRLGGPLIAGELFF	TGTGCCAGCAGACTTGGCGGCCCCCTAATCGCCGGGGAGCTGTTTTTT
TRBV6-2/TRBV6-3	-	TRBJ1-5	few	CASSPTYFGPQHF	TGTGCCAGCAGTCCGACCTACTTCGGGCCCCAGCATTTT